This note documents a single TCR beta chain sequence. The germline V gene has CDR1 SGDLS and CDR2 YYNGEE. This CDR3 spans 15 amino acids. J was trimmed by 3 bases and V by 3 bases; bases with no gene match: 3. This sample was taken from a study of PD-L1 blockade in urothelial cancer. Study overall: Patients with male sex and bladder-origin urothelial cancer accounted for about 85% of the 29 enrolled. Study patients had been treated with 0 to 3 previous chemotherapy regimens. A median of approximately 150,000 T cells was found in the blood samples.

Synthetic TCR analog templates were spiked into all PCRs individually. Clones were read by immunoSEQ multiplex PCR, and TCRdb kept only the in-frame ones, dropping some. The sample records about 87,000 clones, 65% to 85% being singletons. Time point indicated: pretreatment peripheral blood. The V and J genes are TRBV9 and TRBJ2-7; 13 bases are a match to TRBD2. The sample in question was PBMCs, obtained around atezolizumab (anti-PD-L1) treatment. The clonotype was recovered from a man between 60 and 75 years old with urothelial cancer. This chain's CDR3 is CASSGGTSGIYEQYF. CDR3 nucleotide sequence: TGTGCCAGCAGCGGGGGGACTAGCGGGATCTACGAGCAGTACTTC.